This entry lists 2 T cell receptor beta chains sequenced from one sample in a study of blood T cell repertoires in COVID-19. The protocol was immunoSEQ multiplex PCR, while the TCRdb copy is restricted to in-frame clones and leaves out a portion. The data contain about 480,000 clones, more than 85% of them seen just once; the ten biggest clones take up 4.3%. Sequences were obtained from peripheral blood. The receptors were sampled from a woman aged 25 to 39 with acute or convalescent COVID-19.

The chain links TRBV19 to TRBJ1-1; D is undetermined. V lost 5 bases, J lost 1 base, and 8 bases lay in between. CDR1 and CDR2 from the germline V gene are LNHDA and SQIVND (reference sequence). This CDR3 has 13 amino acids. In nucleotides, the CDR3 is TGTGCCAGTAGTTGGGCAGAGAACACTGAAGCTTTCTTT. Its protein product is CASSWAENTEAFF.

The V gene is TRBV4-2, the J gene TRBJ1-2; D not certain. Per germline, CDR1 LGHNA and CDR2 YNFKEQ. V lost 1 base to trimming and J lost 8 bases, with 23 bases between them. The CDR3 contains 17 residues. The CDR3: CASSQANLSGSAGGYTF. The CDR3 bases are TGTGCCAGCAGCCAAGCCAATCTATCCGGGTCAGCGGGCGGCTACACCTTC.